Below are 27 T cell receptor beta chains sequenced from a single sample in a study of T-cell reconstitution after alpha-beta-depleted transplantation in children. It was with unique molecular identifiers that the TCRbeta library was prepared. TCRdb ran MiXCR on the PCR reads and lists one entry per CDR3 protein. The sample includes approximately 400,000 distinct CDR3 sequences, under 13% of them seen just once. This specimen consisted of PBMCs from the stem cell graft donor, obtained from the stem cell graft. Source of these receptors: a human donor who donated a stem cell graft to a child with acute myeloid leukemia.

The genes are TRBV5-1 and TRBJ1-1; D may be TRBD1 (6 bases). The V gene lost 1 base and the J gene lost 1 base, with 17 bases spanning the gap. Germline CDR1 SGHRS, CDR2 YFSETQ. This CDR3 is built from 17 residues. CDR3 sequence reads: CASSLFPPGQGNTEAFF. The CDR3 nucleotides are TGCGCCAGCAGCTTGTTTCCCCCGGGACAAGGGAACACTGAAGCTTTCTTT. The whole variable domain, remainder taken from reference TRBV5-1 and TRBJ1-1, is KAGVTQTPRYLIKTRGQQVTLSCSPISGHRSVSWYQQTPGQGLQFLFEYFSETQRNKGNFPGRFSGRQFSNSRSEMNVSTLELGDSALYLCASSLFPPGQGNTEAFFGQGTRLTVV.

This clonotype was counted only a few times. This rearrangement joins TRBV18 to TRBJ2-1, with 8 bases that match TRBD1. V lost 3 bases to trimming and J lost 4 bases; unmatched junction nucleotides: 5. This CDR3 contains 15 residues. The germline gives CDR1 KGHSH, CDR2 LQKENI. Written as DNA, the CDR3 is TGTGCCAGCTCACCCTATAGGACAGGGTACAATGAGCAGTTCTTC. Residues: CASSPYRTGYNEQFF.

This clonotype was counted many times. This chain links TRBV10-2 with TRBJ2-3, with D possibly TRBD1 on 5 matching bases. Germline CDR1 and CDR2: WSHSY and SAAADI. V was cut by 7 bases and J by 0 bases, with 8 bases left in between. The CDR3 sequence is 13 residues long. CDR3 region: CASNPGSTDTQYF. DNA of the CDR3: TGCGCCAGCAATCCAGGGAGCACAGATACGCAGTATTTT.

This clonotype appeared a few times. The chain has TRBV29-1 and TRBJ2-3; 8 positions match TRBD2. Germline-derived CDR1 and CDR2 are SQVTM and ANQGSEA. The CDR3 has 17 residues. J lost 1 base, V lost 5 bases, and 14 bases had no gene match. The CDR3 DNA reads TGCAGCGTTTTGGAGTCCGGGACTAGATGGGGCACAGATACGCAGTATTTT. This translates into CSVLESGTRWGTDTQYF.

There are many counts of this clonotype. The gene calls are TRBV7-2 and TRBJ2-5; D may be TRBD1 (6 bases). The CDR3 runs to 13 residues. Germline loops: CDR1 SGHTA, CDR2 FQGNSA. Trimming left V 5 bases short and J 5 bases short, with 12 bases between. In DNA, the CDR3 is TGTGCCAGCAGCCCACAGGGATGGGAGACCCAGTACTTC. Translating it yields CASSPQGWETQYF.

This clonotype occurred many times. This sequence joins TRBV20-1 and TRBJ1-2; a possible D gene is TRBD1 (5 bases). CDR3 size: 11 residues. The V end lost 6 bases, the J end lost 7 bases, and 12 bases lay between the germline ends. Germline V gene lookup returns CDR1 DFQATT and CDR2 SNEGSKA (reference sequence). Here the CDR3 reads CSAPGALGYTF. CDR3 DNA: TGCAGTGCCCCCGGGGCCCTTGGCTACACCTTC.

This clonotype was counted at least ten times. CDR3 in amino acids: CSAEGVAAGTQYF. CDR3 nucleotide sequence: TGCAGTGCGGAGGGCGTAGCGGCCGGGACCCAGTACTTC. The chain joins TRBV20-1 to TRBJ2-5; possibly TRBD2 for D (6 bases). From germline, CDR1 is DFQATT and CDR2 SNEGSKA (reference sequence). V was shortened by 6 bases and J by 7 bases, with 18 bases between the two germline ends. The CDR3 spans 13 residues.

J is TRBJ2-6 and V is TRBV7-8; 8 bases are shared with TRBD1. Trimming at V came to 5 bases and at J to 0 bases, leaving 3 bases not matched to a gene. This CDR3 comprises 16 residues. Germline V gene data show CDR1 as SGHVS and CDR2 as FQNEAQ. CDR3 in amino acids: CASSPTGGSGANVLTF. The CDR3 DNA follows: TGTGCCAGCAGCCCCACAGGGGGCTCTGGGGCCAACGTCCTGACTTTC. Variable domain in full (rest from reference TRBV7-8 and TRBJ2-6): GAGVSQSPRYKVAKRGQDVALRCDPISGHVSLFWYQQALGQGPEFLTYFQNEAQLDKSGLPSDRFFAERPEGSVSTLKIQRTQQEDSAVYLCASSPTGGSGANVLTFGAGSRLTVL.

V is TRBV3-1 and J is TRBJ2-7; D ambiguous. This CDR3 spans 13 amino acids. Trimming pared 2 bases from V and 7 bases from J, leaving 12 bases between. Per germline, CDR1 LGHDT and CDR2 YNNKEL (reference sequence). Here the CDR3 DNA reads TGTGCCAGCAGCCAAAAACTCCTTGGTGAGCAGTACTTC. Its translation is CASSQKLLGEQYF.

This clonotype was seen at least ten times. The chain joins TRBV20-1 to TRBJ2-1; tentatively, D is TRBD1 (5 bases). With 2 bases removed from V and 3 bases from J, the gap between germline ends came to 8 bases. This CDR3 region has 13 residues. CDR1 and CDR2 (germline): DFQATT, SNEGSKA (reference sequence). DNA of the CDR3: TGCAGTGCTAGAACAGACAGCTACAATGAGCAGTTCTTC. Protein product: CSARTDSYNEQFF.

This clonotype occurred a few times. The chain carries TRBV7-2 and TRBJ2-4, with D possibly being TRBD1 (6 bases). Per germline, CDR1 SGHTA and CDR2 FQGNSA. The CDR3 consists of 13 residues. With 3 bases removed from V and 7 bases from J, the gap between germline ends came to 10 bases. The chain's CDR3 is CASSFRGRNIQYF. The DNA for the CDR3 is TGTGCCAGCAGCTTCAGGGGTCGGAACATTCAGTACTTC.

This clonotype was recorded a few times. The chain links TRBV15 to TRBJ2-7, with 7 bases matching TRBD2. There are 13 residues in the CDR3. J was trimmed by 2 bases and V by 9 bases; bases with no gene match: 7. Germline V gene sequence: CDR1 LNHNV, CDR2 YYDKDF (reference sequence). The CDR3 DNA follows: TGTGCCACTGGGATAGGACTAGCCTACGAGCAGTACGTC. Translated, it gives CATGIGLAYEQYV.

A few counts support this clonotype. The CDR3 coding sequence is TGCAGTGCTAGGGGACTAGCGGGGGGCAGAGAGCAGTTCTTC. Protein: CSARGLAGGREQFF. This chain uses TRBV20-1 with TRBJ2-1; 15 positions match TRBD2. The length of the CDR3 is 14 residues. Germline V CDR1 and CDR2: DFQATT, SNEGSKA (reference sequence). V gave up 3 bases and J gave up 10 bases; unmatched junction bases: 4.

This clonotype was seen only a few times. The gene calls are TRBV5-4 and TRBJ2-6; D may be TRBD1 (5 bases). The CDR3 consists of 16 residues. Trimming took off 0 bases at V and 4 bases at J, with 11 bases between the two ends. CDR1 is SGHNT, CDR2 YYREEE, per germline (reference sequence). The CDR3 DNA sequence: TGTGCCAGCAGCTTGGCTGGGGCCCCCGGGGCCAACGTCCTGACTTTC. The encoded protein is CASSLAGAPGANVLTF.

This clonotype has just a few counts. The chain couples TRBV5-4 to TRBJ1-5; TRBD1 matches 9 bases. Trimming took 0 bases from V and 4 from J; bases not matched to a gene: 11. The CDR3 is 18 residues long. CDR1 SGHNT and CDR2 YYREEE come from the germline V gene (reference sequence). The CDR3 region has the DNA TGTGCCAGCAGCTTGGAAGGACAGGGGACGTACTCTAATCAGCCCCAGCATTTT. Translating gives CASSLEGQGTYSNQPQHF.

The V gene is TRBV12-3 or TRBV12-4, the J gene TRBJ2-7, with D uncertain. The V gene lost 6 bases and the J gene lost 1 base, with 10 bases spanning the gap. The CDR3 covers 13 residues. This chain's CDR3 is CASRSTESYEQYF. DNA of the CDR3: TGTGCCAGCAGGTCGACGGAGTCCTACGAGCAGTACTTC.

Many counts were recorded for this clonotype. The V and J genes are TRBV5-1 and TRBJ2-7, with D maybe TRBD1 (5 bases). The CDR3 extends over 13 amino acids. V shed 3 bases and J shed 1 base, with 8 bases lying between them. Per the germline V gene, CDR1 is SGHRS and CDR2 is YFSETQ. In DNA, the CDR3 is TGCGCCAGCAGCTCAACAGGATCCTACGAGCAGTACTTC. Amino acids: CASSSTGSYEQYF.

The sample holds a few counts of this clonotype. The rearrangement joins TRBV9 to TRBJ2-1; 10 bases match TRBD1. This CDR3 is built from 14 residues. CDR1 and CDR2 (germline): SGDLS, YYNGEE. The junction had 5 bases not matched to a gene; V was cut back by 6 bases and J by 5 bases. The CDR3 DNA reads as TGTGCCAGCAACCGGGACAGGGGCCACAATGAGCAGTTCTTC. Protein: CASNRDRGHNEQFF.

V usage is TRBV29-1 and J usage is TRBJ1-1, with D hard to call. Germline CDR1 is SQVTM and CDR2 is ANQGSEA. Trimming cost V 7 bases and J 1 base, with 13 bases left between them. This CDR3 is built from 13 residues. CDR3: CSAAGEANTEAFF. The CDR3 DNA reads TGCAGCGCTGCTGGGGAGGCGAACACTGAAGCTTTCTTT.

This clonotype was seen only a few times. The DNA of the CDR3 is TGCGCCAGCAGCTTGGGACCCTCCTTCGGCGAGCAGTACTTC. It translates to CASSLGPSFGEQYF. The V call is TRBV5-1, the J call TRBJ2-7; D unresolved. The germline V gene has CDR1 SGHRS and CDR2 YFSETQ. V shed 0 bases and J shed 6 bases, with 13 bases lying between them. The CDR3 is 14 amino acids.

The V call is TRBV7-2, the J call TRBJ2-2; 7 nucleotides agree with TRBD1. The length of the CDR3 is 14 residues. The V gene end was trimmed by 1 base and the J gene end by 7 bases; junction bases not matched to a gene: 3. Germline loops: CDR1 SGHTA, CDR2 FQGNSA. The CDR3, as DNA: TGTGCCAGCAGCTTAGGGTCAGGGGGCGGGGAGCTGTTTTTT. It yields the protein CASSLGSGGGELFF.

This clonotype was recorded many times. The V gene is TRBV12-3 or TRBV12-4, the J gene TRBJ2-1, with 7 bases aligning to TRBD2. The CDR3 runs 14 residues. V lost 7 bases to trimming and J lost 7 bases; unmatched junction nucleotides: 10. CDR3 loop: CASTLGGSQNEQFF. The CDR3 DNA is TGTGCCAGCACCCTGGGGGGGAGCCAAAATGAGCAGTTCTTC.

This clonotype was counted between two and nine times. The CDR3 DNA follows: TGCAGTGCCGGTCTCGGGGGGTCAATAGTAGGGCACGAGCAGTACTTC. Translated, it gives CSAGLGGSIVGHEQYF. The chain has TRBV20-1 and TRBJ2-7; 7 positions match TRBD2. V dropped 6 bases and J dropped 5; count of bases not matched to a gene: 19. CDR1 is DFQATT and CDR2 is SNEGSKA in the germline V gene (reference sequence). The CDR3 covers 16 residues.

CDR3 nucleotide sequence: TGTGCTAGTGGCGCGCTCCCCAATCAGCCCCAGCATTTT. Translated, it gives CASGALPNQPQHF. The chain links TRBV12-5 to TRBJ1-5; no firm D call. The CDR3 is made up of 13 amino acids. CDR1 LGHNT and CDR2 FRNRAP come from the germline V gene. The V end was cut by 6 bases, the J end by 3 bases, with 9 bases between.

This clonotype was recorded a few times. V is TRBV28 and J is TRBJ1-6; tentative D call: TRBD1 (5 bases). This CDR3 contains 15 residues. V lost 4 bases and J 9 bases, leaving 16 bases between the germline ends. In germline, CDR1 is MDHEN, CDR2 SYDVKM. This chain's CDR3 is CASSSLGGGSSPLHF. DNA of the CDR3: TGTGCCAGCAGTTCCCTCGGTGGGGGGAGTTCACCCCTCCACTTT.

This clonotype turned up a few times. The rearrangement links TRBV12-3 or TRBV12-4 to TRBJ1-3; the D is unclear. V was pared by 6 bases and J by 0 bases, with 15 bases between. The CDR3 is 16 amino acids. CDR3: CASSRTASISGNTIYF. CDR3 DNA: TGTGCCAGCAGCCGTACAGCCTCTATCTCTGGAAACACCATATATTTT.

Notes on this clonotype: The junction differs from germline at one of its ends, possibly a read error. J is TRBJ2-1 and V is TRBV11-2; TRBD1 might be the D (5 bases). Germline assignment: CDR1 SGHAT and CDR2 FQNNGV. The CDR3 length is 15 residues. CDR3 DNA: TGTGCCAGCAGCTTAGATCGACAGATATACAATGACCAGTTCTTC. This encodes CASSLDRQIYNDQFF.